Listed here are 17 T cell receptor beta chains from one sample, sequenced in a study of blood T cell repertoires in COVID-19. This table comes from immunoSEQ multiplex PCR, and its TCRdb copy is limited to in-frame clones, with some not included. The repertoire holds fewer than 400,000 clones, with 75% to 90% as singletons. The sample consisted of PBMCs or T cells enriched from blood (not recorded which). The source of these receptors is a man aged 60 to 75 who had recovered from COVID-19.

The chain recombines TRBV7-2 with TRBJ2-1; TRBD2 agrees at 10 bases. V shed 6 bases, J shed 4 bases, and the junction held 6 bases outside the gene matches. CDR3 size: 15 residues. Germline assignment: CDR1 SGHTA and CDR2 FQGNSA. Written as DNA, the CDR3 is TGTGCCAGCAGTTTGGGACTAGCGAATTACAATGAGCAGTTCTTC. It codes for CASSLGLANYNEQFF.

The rearrangement uses TRBV14 and TRBJ2-5, with 9 bases matching TRBD2. This CDR3 contains 18 residues. The germline V gene encodes CDR1 SGHDN and CDR2 FVKESK. V was clipped by 1 base and J by 0 bases; unmatched bases: 9. The CDR3 is CASSQVGGRGPYQETQYF. DNA of the CDR3: TGTGCCAGCAGCCAAGTTGGCGGGAGGGGCCCGTACCAAGAGACCCAGTACTTC.

The V and J genes are TRBV12-2 and TRBJ2-1; the table names TRBD1, a call not compared with the DNA. TRBV12-2 is a pseudogene segment. This CDR3 spans 20 amino acids. The CDR3 spells CASRLPGQGGNTDRGNEQFF. CDR3 DNA sequence: TGTGCAAGTCGCTTACCGGGACAGGGGGGGAATACAGATAGAGGCAATGAGCAGTTCTTC.

The genes are TRBV18 and TRBJ1-3; tentatively, D is TRBD1 (6 bases). This CDR3 is built from 19 residues. CDR1 and CDR2 from the germline V gene are KGHSH and LQKENI. V was clipped by 2 bases and J by 2 bases, with 22 bases between them. The CDR3 bases are TGTGCCAGCTCACCAGGGACATGGCAGGTGAGCCTCGCTGGAAACACCATATATTTT. Translating it yields CASSPGTWQVSLAGNTIYF.

The CDR3 here is CASSQDPRNYGYTF. In DNA, the CDR3 is TGCGCCAGCAGCCAAGATCCACGGAACTATGGCTACACCTTC. The chain joins TRBV4-1 to TRBJ1-2; D remains ambiguous. Germline CDR1 and CDR2: MGHRA and YSYEKL. Trimming took 0 bases from V and 2 from J, leaving 7 bases between them. The CDR3 contains 14 residues.

The chain links TRBV5-8 to TRBJ1-4; D remains unclear. The germline V gene encodes CDR1 SGHTS and CDR2 YDEGEE. CDR3 size: 13 residues. Trimming removed 2 bases at V and 7 bases at J, with 9 bases between. CDR3: CASSLSILEKLFF. The CDR3 bases are TGTGCCAGCAGCTTATCAATACTTGAAAAACTGTTTTTT.

This chain uses TRBV30 with TRBJ1-2; a weak D match, TRBD1 (6 bases). Trimming removed 8 bases at V and 7 bases at J, with 20 bases between. In germline, CDR1 is GTSNPN, CDR2 SVGIG (reference sequence). The CDR3 has 13 amino acids. CDR3 in DNA: TGTGCCCGGTGGGGTCAGGGGCTCTCTGGCTACACCTTC. Its protein is CARWGQGLSGYTF. The full variable domain, its missing parts supplied by reference TRBV30 and TRBJ1-2, is SQTIHQWPATLVQPVGSPLSLECTVEGTSNPNLYWYRQAAGRGLQLLFYSVGIGQISSEVPQNLSASRPQDRQFILSSKKLLLSDSGFYLCARWGQGLSGYTFGSGTRLTVV.

The genes are TRBV20-1 and TRBJ1-1, with D possibly matching TRBD1 (6 bases). The CDR3 loop spans 9 amino acids. The V end was cut by 7 bases, the J end by 9 bases, with 9 bases between. CDR1 is DFQATT and CDR2 is SNEGSKA in the germline V gene (reference sequence). CDR3 sequence reads: CSVGTQAFF. The DNA for the CDR3 is TGCAGTGTCGGGACACAAGCTTTCTTT.

The chain recombines TRBV5-6 with TRBJ2-7, with 9 bases matching TRBD1. The trim removed 0 bases at V and 7 bases at J, leaving 5 bases unmatched. Germline loops: CDR1 SGHDT, CDR2 YYEEEE. The CDR3 has 14 amino acids. The CDR3 DNA reads TGTGCCAGCAGCTTGGTACAGGGGGCAGGGGAGCAGTACTTC. This sequence encodes CASSLVQGAGEQYF.

The V and J genes are TRBV5-1 and TRBJ2-1; the match to TRBD2 covers 11 bases. The J segment lost 7 bases and the V segment lost 5 bases, leaving 8 bases of the junction unmatched. CDR1 and CDR2 from the germline V gene are SGHRS and YFSETQ. The CDR3 covers 15 residues. The CDR3 loop is CASRPGLAVVNEQFF. CDR3 nucleotides: TGCGCCAGCAGGCCGGGACTAGCGGTAGTTAATGAGCAGTTCTTC.

This chain joins TRBV10-3 and TRBJ2-3; D unresolved. Trimming left V 5 bases short and J 0 bases short, with 3 bases between. There are 12 residues in the CDR3. Germline CDR1 is ENHRY and CDR2 is SYGVKD. Here the CDR3 reads CAISTSTDTQYF. The CDR3 DNA is TGTGCCATCAGTACAAGCACAGATACGCAGTATTTT.

V gene TRBV10-3 combines with J gene TRBJ2-6, with D perhaps TRBD1 (6 bases). Between the trimmed V and J ends, which lost 8 bases and 1 base, there was a span of 12 bases. The CDR3 totals 15 residues. Germline V lookup: CDR1 ENHRY, CDR2 SYGVKD. CDR3 amino acids: CAIGRTASGANVLTF. CDR3 DNA: TGTGCCATCGGCAGGACAGCATCTGGGGCCAACGTCCTGACTTTC.

V is TRBV6-6 and J is TRBJ1-2, with TRBD1 matching 9 bases. Unmatched junction bases numbered 7, after V lost 6 bases and J lost 5 bases. Per germline, CDR1 MNHNY and CDR2 SVGAGI (reference sequence). The CDR3 spans 14 residues. The CDR3 here is CASRETGTGYGYTF. In DNA, the CDR3 is TGTGCCAGCAGGGAAACCGGGACAGGGTATGGCTACACCTTC.

The chain uses TRBV14 and TRBJ2-7; TRBD2 matches 7 bases. J lost 3 bases, V lost 5 bases, and 10 bases had no gene match. Per the germline V gene, CDR1 is SGHDN and CDR2 is FVKESK. The length of the CDR3 is 15 residues. The CDR3 DNA follows: TGTGCCAGCAGCAACCGGGATTCGGGGGGCTACGAGCAGTACTTC. Residues: CASSNRDSGGYEQYF.

Only one count was recorded for this clone. The chain joins TRBV6-5 to TRBJ2-5, with 7 bases aligning to TRBD1. CDR3 length equals 15 residues. Germline V lookup: CDR1 MNHEY, CDR2 SVGAGI. The J segment lost 6 bases and the V segment lost 5 bases, leaving 12 bases of the junction unmatched. The CDR3 is CASSRPYRGEKTQYF. In DNA form, the CDR3 reads TGTGCCAGCAGTAGGCCGTACAGGGGTGAGAAGACCCAGTACTTC.

This CDR3 reads CSVEGASGSSTDTQYF. In DNA form, the CDR3 reads TGCAGCGTTGAGGGCGCTAGCGGTTCTAGCACAGATACGCAGTATTTT. This sequence joins TRBV29-1 and TRBJ2-3; 7 bases agree with TRBD2. This CDR3 comprises 16 residues. Per germline, CDR1 SQVTM and CDR2 ANQGSEA. J lost 0 bases, V lost 3 bases, and 9 bases had no gene match.

The chain recombines TRBV10-3 with TRBJ2-7; 9 positions match TRBD2. The CDR3 has 14 residues. CDR1 and CDR2 (germline): ENHRY, SYGVKD. The V segment lost 4 bases and the J segment 2 bases; nucleotides outside the gene matches: 3. The CDR3 loop is CAISGLAGTYEQYF. DNA for the CDR3: TGTGCCATCAGTGGGCTAGCGGGAACCTACGAGCAGTACTTC.